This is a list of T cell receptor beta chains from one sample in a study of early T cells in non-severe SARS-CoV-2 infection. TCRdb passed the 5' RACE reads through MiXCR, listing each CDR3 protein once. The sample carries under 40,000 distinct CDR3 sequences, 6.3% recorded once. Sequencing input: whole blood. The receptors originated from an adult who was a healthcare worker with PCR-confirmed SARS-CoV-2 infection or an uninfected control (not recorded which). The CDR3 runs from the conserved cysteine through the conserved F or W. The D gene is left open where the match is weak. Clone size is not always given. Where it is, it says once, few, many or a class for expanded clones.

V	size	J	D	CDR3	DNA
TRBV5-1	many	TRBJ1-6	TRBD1	CASSLRETGQGYNSPLHF	TGCGCCAGCAGCTTGCGCGAAACCGGACAGGGGTATAATTCACCCCTCCACTTT
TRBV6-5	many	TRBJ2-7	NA	CATGEAEQYF	TGTGCCACCGGGGAGGCCGAGCAGTACTTC
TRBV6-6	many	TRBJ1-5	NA	CASSYREGRNKGNQPQHF	TGTGCCAGCAGTTACCGAGAGGGACGAAACAAGGGCAATCAGCCCCAGCATTTT
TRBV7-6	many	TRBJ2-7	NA	CASSLEGSRYEQYF	TGTGCCAGCAGCTTAGAAGGTTCTAGGTACGAGCAGTACTTC
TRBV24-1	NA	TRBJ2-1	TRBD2	CATSGTSGRFEQFF	TGTGCCACCAGTGGGACTAGCGGACGCTTTGAGCAGTTCTTC
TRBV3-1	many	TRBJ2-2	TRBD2	CASSQDVRLAGGELFF	TGTGCCAGCAGCCAAGATGTGCGACTAGCAGGCGGGGAGCTGTTTTTT
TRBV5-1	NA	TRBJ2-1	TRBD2	CASSLYLTSGIEQFF	TGCGCCAGCAGCTTGTACCTGACTAGCGGGATTGAGCAGTTCTTC
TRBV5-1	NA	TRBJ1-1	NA	CASSSEGVGNTEAFF	TGCGCCAGCAGCTCGGAGGGGGTCGGAAACACTGAAGCTTTCTTT
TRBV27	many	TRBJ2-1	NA	CASRTGGPYEQFF	TGTGCCAGCAGAACGGGCGGGCCGTATGAGCAGTTCTTC
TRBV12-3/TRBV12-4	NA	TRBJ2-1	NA	CASSFPRDEQFF	TGTGCCAGCAGTTTCCCTAGGGATGAGCAGTTCTTC